A single sample gave rise to the 30 T cell receptor beta chains below, sequenced in a study of T cell repertoires in cytomegalovirus infection. TCRdb processed the reads anew with MiXCR; each CDR3 protein has one entry. The data show 300,000 to 400,000 distinct CDR3 sequences, over 7.5% seen once. Sequencing was done on a sample of PBMCs. The receptors stem from a human donor in good health (CMV status not recorded). Some clones in this sample may be carry-over from other donors' samples.

This chain links TRBV19 with TRBJ2-2; a weak D match, TRBD1 (6 bases). Trimming cost V 7 bases and J 6 bases, with 12 bases left between them. CDR3 length: 13 residues. The V gene's germline CDR1 is LNHDA and CDR2 SQIVND (reference sequence). The CDR3 sequence is CASTRQGSGELFF. CDR3 coding DNA: TGTGCCAGTACCCGTCAGGGGTCCGGGGAGCTGTTTTTT.

This clonotype was observed at least ten times. The chain combines TRBV7-9 with TRBJ2-3; no clear D gene. V lost 3 bases, J lost 1 base, and 5 bases lay in between. CDR3 length: 13 amino acids. Germline values: CDR1 SEHNR, CDR2 FQNEAQ (reference sequence). The chain's CDR3 is CASSFIGTDTQYF. The CDR3 DNA reads as TGTGCCAGCAGCTTCATAGGCACAGATACGCAGTATTTT. Looking up the rest from reference TRBV7-9 and TRBJ2-3 gives the full variable domain: DTGVSQNPRHKITKRGQNVTFRCDPISEHNRLYWYRQTLGQGPEFLTYFQNEAQLEKSRLLSDRFSAERPKGSFSTLEIQRTEQGDSAMYLCASSFIGTDTQYFGPGTRLTVL.

CDR3 nucleotides: TGTGCCACCAGCAGAGATCTGTCCCAGAGACTAGCCAAAAACATTCAGTACTTC. Its translation is CATSRDLSQRLAKNIQYF. The chain links TRBV15 to TRBJ2-4, with unresolved D. CDR1 and CDR2 (germline): LNHNV, YYDKDF (reference sequence). This CDR3 is built from 18 residues. Trimming removed 0 bases at V and 0 bases at J, with 15 bases between.

The V call is TRBV4-2, the J call TRBJ1-2; D is perhaps TRBD1 (5 bases). Per the germline V gene, CDR1 is LGHNA and CDR2 is YNFKEQ. The V end was cut by 0 bases, the J end by 5 bases, with 13 bases between. This CDR3 is 15 amino acids long. The CDR3 spells CASSQEGRAIYGYTF. In DNA form, the CDR3 reads TGTGCCAGCAGCCAAGAAGGCAGGGCAATTTATGGCTACACCTTC.

This clonotype was observed a handful of times. J is TRBJ1-5 and V is TRBV12-3 or TRBV12-4, with a possible D match to TRBD1 (5 bases). The CDR3 runs to 15 residues. V lost 6 bases, J lost 0 bases, and 12 bases lay in between. The CDR3 nucleotides are TGTGCCAGCAGGTCAGGGAACCCTAGCAATCAGCCCCAGCATTTT. It is translated as CASRSGNPSNQPQHF.

This clonotype occurred a few times. The chain couples TRBV18 to TRBJ1-3; no firm D call. Germline lookup yields CDR1 KGHSH and CDR2 LQKENI. This CDR3 spans 14 amino acids. The V gene lost 0 bases and the J gene lost 0 bases, with 3 bases spanning the gap. The CDR3 is CASSPPLSGNTIYF. The CDR3 DNA reads TGTGCCAGCTCACCACCGCTCTCTGGAAACACCATATATTTT.

The CDR3 nucleotides read TGTGCCAGCAGTCGCCAGTCCGGAGATTACGAGCAGTACTTC. Its protein product is CASSRQSGDYEQYF. The chain combines TRBV6-1 with TRBJ2-7; no clear D gene. Trimming removed 5 bases at V and 4 bases at J, with 15 bases between. This CDR3 contains 14 residues. The V gene's germline CDR1 is MNHNS and CDR2 SASEGT.

This clonotype was seen more than once but under ten times. The V call is TRBV6-2 or TRBV6-3, the J call TRBJ2-5; TRBD2 aligns across 11 bases. Germline CDR1 MNHEY, CDR2 SVGEGT. CDR3 size: 17 residues. With V trimmed by 4 bases and J by 5 bases, 12 bases remained unmatched. CDR3 region: CASSSLAGGPIRETQYF. CDR3 sequence (DNA): TGTGCCAGCAGTTCTCTAGCGGGGGGTCCGATCCGGGAGACCCAGTACTTC.

CDR3 protein: CASNTLAGFTGELFF. The CDR3 nucleotides are TGTGCCAGTAACACACTAGCGGGATTCACCGGGGAGCTGTTTTTT. The chain employs TRBV19 and TRBJ2-2; 10 bases align to TRBD2. The CDR3 is 15 residues long. Germline assignment: CDR1 LNHDA and CDR2 SQIVND (reference sequence). With 7 bases clipped from V and 4 bases from J, the junction kept 6 bases outside the gene matches.

This clonotype was detected only a few times. The J gene is TRBJ1-1, the V gene TRBV6-1; D is uncertain. The V end lost 3 bases, the J end lost 3 bases, and 8 bases lay between the germline ends. In germline, CDR1 is MNHNS, CDR2 SASEGT. The CDR3 loop spans 13 amino acids. CDR3 DNA: TGTGCCAGCAGTGAGACCTCAGACACTGAAGCTTTCTTT. It codes for CASSETSDTEAFF.

The chain has TRBV7-4 and TRBJ1-2; TRBD1 aligns across 9 bases. Losses at the gene ends were 5 bases for V and 6 bases for J; bases not matched to a gene: 10. The CDR3 has 15 residues. Per germline, CDR1 SGHVT and CDR2 SQSDAQ. The DNA of the CDR3 is TGTGCCAGCAGCCGACGGGACAGGGATTATGATGGCTACACCTTC. Protein product: CASSRRDRDYDGYTF.

The table lists this clonotype with a few counts. The chain is built from TRBV6-2 or TRBV6-3 and TRBJ2-1; 9 bases fit TRBD2. V lost 6 bases to trimming and J lost 4 bases; unmatched junction nucleotides: 7. The CDR3 is 15 amino acids. Per germline, CDR1 MNHEY and CDR2 SVGEGT. The CDR3 DNA follows: TGTGCCAGCAGATCCGCGGGGGGGGGTTACAATGAGCAGTTCTTC. This encodes CASRSAGGGYNEQFF.

This clonotype was seen ten or more times. The chain joins TRBV6-1 to TRBJ1-1, with 7 bases lining up with TRBD1. This CDR3 comprises 13 residues. CDR1 and CDR2 (germline): MNHNS, SASEGT. Losses at the gene ends were 5 bases for V and 8 bases for J; bases not matched to a gene: 8. The CDR3 DNA is TGTGCCAGCAGTAGAAGACAGGGCCCGGAAGCTTTCTTT. This sequence encodes CASSRRQGPEAFF.

This clonotype appeared a few times. The rearrangement links TRBV5-1 to TRBJ1-4; the match to TRBD1 covers 7 bases. The CDR3 is 15 amino acids. With V trimmed by 3 bases and J by 5 bases, 7 bases remained unmatched. Germline V lookup: CDR1 SGHRS, CDR2 YFSETQ. Here the CDR3 DNA reads TGCGCCAGCAGCTGGGGGGGACAGAAAAATGAAAAACTGTTTTTT. Its protein product is CASSWGGQKNEKLFF.

This clonotype was seen a few times. V is TRBV27 and J is TRBJ1-1; TRBD1 matches 8 bases. The junction had 12 bases not matched to a gene; V was cut back by 5 bases and J by 4 bases. This CDR3 is built from 16 residues. Germline loops: CDR1 MNHEY, CDR2 SMNVEV (reference sequence). This chain's CDR3 is CASSPRTGSLLTEAFF. The CDR3 DNA sequence: TGTGCCAGCAGTCCCCGGACAGGGTCCCTACTCACTGAAGCTTTCTTT.

This clonotype appeared a few times. V gene TRBV19 combines with J gene TRBJ2-1, with D perhaps matching TRBD2 (6 bases). The germline gives CDR1 LNHDA, CDR2 SQIVND (reference sequence). Between the trimmed V and J ends, which lost 0 bases and 8 bases, there was a span of 14 bases. This CDR3 has 15 residues. CDR3 region: CASSIEAGRLYEQFF. CDR3 nucleotides: TGTGCCAGTAGTATAGAGGCGGGAAGGTTGTATGAGCAGTTCTTC.

The sample holds many counts of this clonotype. The chain couples TRBV27 to TRBJ1-4; D possibly corresponds to TRBD1 (5 bases). Trimming cost V 5 bases and J 4 bases, with 17 bases left between them. This CDR3 is built from 16 residues. From germline, CDR1 is MNHEY and CDR2 SMNVEV (reference sequence). DNA for the CDR3: TGTGCCAGCAGTCTGCCTCGACTGAGGGGTAATGAAAAACTGTTTTTT. This codes for CASSLPRLRGNEKLFF.

The table lists this clonotype with a few counts. CDR3 region: CASSRGTEQETQYF. CDR3 sequence (DNA): TGCGCCAGCAGCAGGGGGACAGAACAAGAGACCCAGTACTTC. The gene calls are TRBV5-1 and TRBJ2-5; TRBD1 matches at 7 bases. Trimming at V came to 4 bases and at J to 2 bases, leaving 5 bases not matched to a gene. Germline V gene lookup returns CDR1 SGHRS and CDR2 YFSETQ. The CDR3 totals 14 residues.

This clonotype was detected many times. The rearrangement uses TRBV9 and TRBJ2-7, with 8 bases identical to TRBD1. V shed 3 bases, J shed 1 base, and the junction held 6 bases outside the gene matches. Per germline, CDR1 SGDLS and CDR2 YYNGEE. The CDR3 length is 15 residues. DNA for the CDR3: TGTGCCAGCAGCGCCTCGGACAGGGTGTCCTACGAGCAGTACTTC. It codes for CASSASDRVSYEQYF.

There are many counts of this clonotype. This chain links TRBV7-2 with TRBJ1-2; TRBD1 matches at 7 bases. The length of the CDR3 is 15 residues. Germline V CDR1 and CDR2: SGHTA, FQGNSA. The V gene end was trimmed by 5 bases and the J gene end by 1 base; junction bases not matched to a gene: 7. CDR3 nucleotides: TGTGCCAGCAGCCTCCGGGACAGATTTAACTATGGCTACACCTTC. This encodes CASSLRDRFNYGYTF.

The chain links TRBV19 to TRBJ2-2; 8 nucleotides align to TRBD2. Germline V gene sequence: CDR1 LNHDA, CDR2 SQIVND (reference sequence). CDR3 length: 13 residues. The trim removed 11 bases at V and 4 bases at J, leaving 6 bases unmatched. CDR3 nucleotide sequence: TGTGCCTCGGGGGGGCGTATCACCGGGGAGCTGTTTTTT. Its protein is CASGGRITGELFF.

V and J are TRBV19 and TRBJ1-5; D perhaps matches TRBD1 (5 bases). The CDR3 runs 13 residues. Trimming removed 8 bases at V and 4 bases at J, with 12 bases between. The germline gives CDR1 LNHDA, CDR2 SQIVND (reference sequence). The CDR3 protein is CASGRGGNQPQHF. The CDR3 nucleotides are TGTGCCAGTGGGAGGGGAGGGAATCAGCCCCAGCATTTT.

This clonotype came up a few times. One junction end does not reproduce the germline sequence, and a read error may be involved. V and J are TRBV6-1 and TRBJ2-1; D is perhaps TRBD1 or TRBD2 (5 bases each). The CDR3 contains 11 residues. Germline V CDR1 and CDR2: MNHNS, SASEGT. The CDR3, as DNA: TGTGCCAGCAGTTCGTGGGACCGGGCCCTCTTC. Translating gives CASSSWDRALF.

This clonotype was detected a few times. The chain is built from TRBV7-2 and TRBJ2-2; TRBD2 agrees at 14 bases. Germline CDR1 is SGHTA and CDR2 is FQGNSA. J was trimmed by 7 bases and V by 6 bases; bases with no gene match: 1. The CDR3 sequence is 14 residues long. CDR3 sequence (DNA): TGTGCCAGCAGGGGACTAGCGGGAGTCGGGGAGCTGTTTTTT. Translated: CASRGLAGVGELFF.

This clonotype appeared many times. This chain joins TRBV28 and TRBJ2-7, with 7 bases that match TRBD2. With 6 bases clipped from V and 4 bases from J, the junction kept 9 bases outside the gene matches. This CDR3 is built from 14 residues. Per the germline V gene, CDR1 is MDHEN and CDR2 is SYDVKM. The CDR3 loop reads CASRTSSASYEQYF. The CDR3 DNA is TGTGCCAGCAGGACTAGCTCGGCCTCTTACGAGCAGTACTTC.

V and J are TRBV6-1 and TRBJ1-1; D not resolved. The CDR3 contains 15 residues. V gave up 10 bases and J gave up 1 base, with 19 bases separating them. In germline, CDR1 is MNHNS, CDR2 SASEGT. The CDR3 spells CATATRGLGNTEAFF. The CDR3 coding sequence is TGTGCCACCGCCACGAGAGGACTGGGGAACACTGAAGCTTTCTTT.

V usage is TRBV15 and J usage is TRBJ2-5, with 10 positions matching TRBD2. This CDR3 spans 14 amino acids. In germline, CDR1 is LNHNV, CDR2 YYDKDF (reference sequence). The junction had 7 bases not matched to a gene; V was cut back by 8 bases and J by 4 bases. The DNA for the CDR3 is TGTGCCACCCGGCTAGCGGGGGAAACAGAGACCCAGTACTTC. Translation gives CATRLAGETETQYF. Based on the CDR3 plus reference TRBV15 and TRBJ2-5, the full variable domain is DAMVIQNPRYQVTQFGKPVTLSCSQTLNHNVMYWYQQKSSQAPKLLFHYYDKDFNNEADTPDNFQSRRPNTSFCFLDIRSPGLGDTAMYLCATRLAGETETQYFGPGTRLLVL.

This clonotype was counted only a few times. The V call is TRBV28, the J call TRBJ1-5; possible D gene TRBD1, 6 bases. Germline V CDR1 and CDR2: MDHEN, SYDVKM. Between the trimmed V and J ends, which lost 4 bases and 1 base, there was a span of 11 bases. This CDR3 comprises 15 residues. DNA for the CDR3: TGTGCCAGCAGTTCCCGGGGGGGCAGCAATCAGCCCCAGCATTTT. It is translated as CASSSRGGSNQPQHF.

The genes are TRBV6-2 or TRBV6-3 and TRBJ2-2, with TRBD1 as a possible D gene (6 bases). Germline V gene sequence: CDR1 MNHEY, CDR2 SVGEGT. The CDR3 is 16 residues long. V was shortened by 4 bases and J by 4 bases, with 16 bases between the two germline ends. CDR3 region: CASSCSTGGSTGELFF. Here the CDR3 DNA reads TGTGCCAGCAGTTGCTCGACAGGAGGAAGCACCGGGGAGCTGTTTTTT.

This clonotype was observed at least ten times. The chain employs TRBV12-3 or TRBV12-4 and TRBJ1-5; maybe TRBD1 (5 bases). This CDR3 has 15 amino acids. V was pared by 6 bases and J by 1 base, with 13 bases between. CDR3 bases: TGTGCCAGCAGGCCCGCTCGGGGGAGCAATCAGCCCCAGCATTTT. Translated, it gives CASRPARGSNQPQHF.